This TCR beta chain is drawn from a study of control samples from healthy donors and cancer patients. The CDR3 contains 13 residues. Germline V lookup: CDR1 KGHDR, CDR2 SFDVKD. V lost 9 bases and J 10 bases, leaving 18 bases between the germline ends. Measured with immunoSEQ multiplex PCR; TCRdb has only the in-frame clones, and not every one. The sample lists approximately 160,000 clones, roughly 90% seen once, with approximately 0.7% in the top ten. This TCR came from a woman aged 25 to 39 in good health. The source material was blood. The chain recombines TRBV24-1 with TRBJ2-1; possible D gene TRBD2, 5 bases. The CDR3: CATSLASNEEQFF. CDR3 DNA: TGTGCCACCTCCTTAGCGAGTAACGAAGAGCAGTTCTTC.